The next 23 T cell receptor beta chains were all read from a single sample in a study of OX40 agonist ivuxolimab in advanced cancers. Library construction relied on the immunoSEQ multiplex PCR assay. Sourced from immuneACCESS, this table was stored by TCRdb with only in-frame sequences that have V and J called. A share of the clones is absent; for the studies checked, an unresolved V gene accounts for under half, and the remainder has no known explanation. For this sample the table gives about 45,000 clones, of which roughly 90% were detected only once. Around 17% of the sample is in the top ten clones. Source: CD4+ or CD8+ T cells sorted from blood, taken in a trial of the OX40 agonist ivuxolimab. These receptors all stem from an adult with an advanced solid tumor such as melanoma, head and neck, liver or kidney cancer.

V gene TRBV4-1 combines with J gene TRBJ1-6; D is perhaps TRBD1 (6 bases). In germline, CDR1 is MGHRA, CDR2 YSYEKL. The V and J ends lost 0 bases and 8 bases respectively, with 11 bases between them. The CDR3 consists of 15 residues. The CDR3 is CASSQERAGDSPLHF. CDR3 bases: TGCGCCAGCAGCCAAGAACGTGCAGGGGATTCACCCCTCCACTTT.

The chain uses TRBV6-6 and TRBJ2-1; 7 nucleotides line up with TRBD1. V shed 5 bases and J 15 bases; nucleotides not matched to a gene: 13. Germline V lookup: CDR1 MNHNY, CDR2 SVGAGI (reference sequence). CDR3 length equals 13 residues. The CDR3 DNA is TGTGCCAGCAGTGATCTCGACAAGGGGGCTAGGTTCTTC. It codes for CASSDLDKGARFF.

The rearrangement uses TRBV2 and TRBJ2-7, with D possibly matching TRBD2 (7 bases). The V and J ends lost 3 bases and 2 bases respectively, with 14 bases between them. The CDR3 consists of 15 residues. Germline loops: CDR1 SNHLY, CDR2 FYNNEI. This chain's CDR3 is CASSEGGDTTYEQYF. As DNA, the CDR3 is TGTGCCAGCAGTGAGGGAGGGGACACGACCTACGAGCAGTACTTC.

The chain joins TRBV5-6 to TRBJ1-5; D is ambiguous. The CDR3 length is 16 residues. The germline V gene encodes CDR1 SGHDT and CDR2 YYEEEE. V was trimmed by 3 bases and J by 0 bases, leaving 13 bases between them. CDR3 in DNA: TGTGCCAGCAGCTCGAAACGCGGCTATAGCAATCAGCCCCAGCATTTT. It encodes CASSSKRGYSNQPQHF.

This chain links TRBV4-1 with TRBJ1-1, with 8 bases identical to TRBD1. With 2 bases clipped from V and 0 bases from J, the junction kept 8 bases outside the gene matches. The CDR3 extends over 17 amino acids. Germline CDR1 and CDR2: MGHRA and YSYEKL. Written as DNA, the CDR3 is TGCGCCAGCAGCCAATTACGGACAGGGTATTTGAACACTGAAGCTTTCTTT. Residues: CASSQLRTGYLNTEAFF.

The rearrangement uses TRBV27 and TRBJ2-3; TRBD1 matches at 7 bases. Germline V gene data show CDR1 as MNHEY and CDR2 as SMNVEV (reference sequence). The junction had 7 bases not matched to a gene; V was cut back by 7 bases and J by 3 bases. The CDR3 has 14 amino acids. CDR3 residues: CASIGQDGTDTQYF. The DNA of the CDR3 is TGTGCCAGCATCGGACAGGACGGGACAGATACGCAGTATTTT.

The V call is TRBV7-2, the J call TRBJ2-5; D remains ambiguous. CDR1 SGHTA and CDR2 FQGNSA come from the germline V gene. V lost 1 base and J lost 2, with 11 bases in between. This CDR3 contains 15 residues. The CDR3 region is CASSLDRPAQETQYF. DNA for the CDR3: TGTGCCAGCAGCTTAGATCGGCCAGCACAAGAGACCCAGTACTTC.

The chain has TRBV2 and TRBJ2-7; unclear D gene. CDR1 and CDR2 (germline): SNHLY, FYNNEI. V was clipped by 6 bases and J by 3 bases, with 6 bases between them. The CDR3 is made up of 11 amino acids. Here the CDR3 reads CASRSIYEQYF. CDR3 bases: TGTGCCAGCAGATCTATCTACGAGCAGTACTTC.

The CDR3 loop is CASSGRDGRAGELFF. The CDR3 DNA reads as TGTGCCAGCAGCGGGCGGGACGGGAGGGCCGGGGAGCTGTTTTTT. The genes are TRBV9 and TRBJ2-2; TRBD2 agrees at 8 bases. CDR3 length equals 15 residues. The junction had 7 bases not matched to a gene; V was cut back by 3 bases and J by 6 bases. Germline V CDR1 and CDR2: SGDLS, YYNGEE.

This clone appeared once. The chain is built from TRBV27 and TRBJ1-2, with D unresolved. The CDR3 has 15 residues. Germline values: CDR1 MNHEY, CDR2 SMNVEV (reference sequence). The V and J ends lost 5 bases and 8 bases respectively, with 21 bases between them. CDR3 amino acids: CASSPVTNPGSGYTF. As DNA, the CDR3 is TGTGCCAGCAGTCCCGTCACTAATCCGGGGTCCGGCTACACCTTC.

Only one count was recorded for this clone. The CDR3, as DNA: TGTGCCAGCAGCCAGGGACCCACCTTCTACGAGCAGTACTTC. Amino acids: CASSQGPTFYEQYF. The chain carries TRBV5-8 and TRBJ2-7; D might be TRBD1 or TRBD2, each matching 5 bases. The germline V gene has CDR1 SGHTS and CDR2 YDEGEE. V was clipped by 4 bases and J by 3 bases, with 14 bases between them. The CDR3 is made up of 14 amino acids.

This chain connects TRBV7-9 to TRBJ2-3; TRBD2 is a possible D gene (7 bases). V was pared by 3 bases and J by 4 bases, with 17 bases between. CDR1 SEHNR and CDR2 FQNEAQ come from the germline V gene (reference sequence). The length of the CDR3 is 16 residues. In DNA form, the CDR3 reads TGTGCCAGCAGCTTCAGTCGGTCGGGGGGCTCAGATACGCAGTATTTT. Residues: CASSFSRSGGSDTQYF.

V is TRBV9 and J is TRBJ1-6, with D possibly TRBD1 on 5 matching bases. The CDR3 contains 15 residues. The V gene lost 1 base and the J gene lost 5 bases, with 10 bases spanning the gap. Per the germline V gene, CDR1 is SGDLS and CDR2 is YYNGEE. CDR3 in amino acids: CASSVSGGNNSPLHF. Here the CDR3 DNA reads TGTGCCAGCAGCGTATCTGGGGGTAATAATTCACCCCTCCACTTT.

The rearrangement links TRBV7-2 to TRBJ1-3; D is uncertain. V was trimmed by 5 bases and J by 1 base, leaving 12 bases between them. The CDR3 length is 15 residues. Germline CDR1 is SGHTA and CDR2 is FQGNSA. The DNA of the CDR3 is TGTGCCAGCAGCCGACGCCACCGATCTGGAAACACCATATATTTT. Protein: CASSRRHRSGNTIYF. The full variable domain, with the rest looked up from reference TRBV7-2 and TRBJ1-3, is GAGVSQSPSNKVTEKGKDVELRCDPISGHTALYWYRQSLGQGLEFLIYFQGNSAPDKSGLPSDRFSAERTGGSVSTLTIQRTQQEDSAVYLCASSRRHRSGNTIYFGEGSWLTVV.

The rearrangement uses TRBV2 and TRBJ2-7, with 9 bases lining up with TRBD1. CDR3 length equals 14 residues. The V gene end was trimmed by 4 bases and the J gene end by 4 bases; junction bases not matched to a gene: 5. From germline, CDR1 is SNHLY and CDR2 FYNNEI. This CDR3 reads CASSARQGVYEQYF. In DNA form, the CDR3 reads TGTGCCAGCAGTGCTAGACAGGGGGTTTACGAGCAGTACTTC.

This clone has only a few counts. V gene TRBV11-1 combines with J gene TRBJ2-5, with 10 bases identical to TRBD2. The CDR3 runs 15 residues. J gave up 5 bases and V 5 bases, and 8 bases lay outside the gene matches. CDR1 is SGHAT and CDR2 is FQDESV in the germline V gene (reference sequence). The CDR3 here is CASSLLAGVGETQYF. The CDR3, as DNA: TGTGCCAGCAGCCTCCTAGCGGGAGTCGGGGAGACCCAGTACTTC.

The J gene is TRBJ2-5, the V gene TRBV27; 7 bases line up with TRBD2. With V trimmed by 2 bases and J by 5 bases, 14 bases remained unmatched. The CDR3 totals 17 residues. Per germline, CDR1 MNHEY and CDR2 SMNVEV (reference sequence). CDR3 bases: TGTGCCAGCAGTTTAACCCCGGGAGGCCCGATACAGGAGACCCAGTACTTC. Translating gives CASSLTPGGPIQETQYF.

CDR3 sequence (DNA): TGTGCCAGCAGTTACGATCTGGACAGCGGGTCGGGGCAGTACTTC. This translates into CASSYDLDSGSGQYF. The chain recombines TRBV6-6 with TRBJ2-5, with D perhaps matching TRBD1 or TRBD2 (6 bases each). Trimming stripped 2 bases from V and 11 bases from J, with 21 bases between. The CDR3 length is 15 residues. From germline, CDR1 is MNHNY and CDR2 SVGAGI (reference sequence).

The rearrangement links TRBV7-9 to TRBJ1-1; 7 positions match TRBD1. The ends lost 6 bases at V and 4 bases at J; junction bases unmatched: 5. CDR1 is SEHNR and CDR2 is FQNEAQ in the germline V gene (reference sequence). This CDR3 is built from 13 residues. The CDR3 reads CASSWDSSTEAFF. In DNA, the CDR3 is TGTGCCAGCAGTTGGGACAGCAGCACTGAAGCTTTCTTT.

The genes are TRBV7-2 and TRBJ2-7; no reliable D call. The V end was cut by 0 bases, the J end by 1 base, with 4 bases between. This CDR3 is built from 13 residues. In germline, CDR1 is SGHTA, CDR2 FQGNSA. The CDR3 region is CASSLASSYEQYF. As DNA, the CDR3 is TGTGCCAGCAGCTTAGCAAGTTCCTACGAGCAGTACTTC.

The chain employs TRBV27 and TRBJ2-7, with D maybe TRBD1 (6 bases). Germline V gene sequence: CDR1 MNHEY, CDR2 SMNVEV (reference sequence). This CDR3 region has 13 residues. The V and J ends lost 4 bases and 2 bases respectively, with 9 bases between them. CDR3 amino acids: CASSYRAAYEQYF. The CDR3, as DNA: TGTGCCAGCAGTTACAGGGCCGCCTACGAGCAGTACTTC.

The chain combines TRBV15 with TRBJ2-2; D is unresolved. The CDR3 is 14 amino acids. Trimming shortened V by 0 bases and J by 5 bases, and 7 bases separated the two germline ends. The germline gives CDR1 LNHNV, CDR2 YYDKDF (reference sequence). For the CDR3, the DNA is TGTGCCACCAGCAGAGATACACCAACCGGGGAGCTGTTTTTT. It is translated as CATSRDTPTGELFF.

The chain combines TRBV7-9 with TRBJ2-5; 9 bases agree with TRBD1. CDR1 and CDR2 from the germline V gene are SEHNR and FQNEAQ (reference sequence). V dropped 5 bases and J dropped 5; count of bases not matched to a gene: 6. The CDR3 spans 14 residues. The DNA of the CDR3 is TGTGCCAGCAGCGCCGGGACAGGGTGGGAGACCCAGTACTTC. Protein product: CASSAGTGWETQYF.